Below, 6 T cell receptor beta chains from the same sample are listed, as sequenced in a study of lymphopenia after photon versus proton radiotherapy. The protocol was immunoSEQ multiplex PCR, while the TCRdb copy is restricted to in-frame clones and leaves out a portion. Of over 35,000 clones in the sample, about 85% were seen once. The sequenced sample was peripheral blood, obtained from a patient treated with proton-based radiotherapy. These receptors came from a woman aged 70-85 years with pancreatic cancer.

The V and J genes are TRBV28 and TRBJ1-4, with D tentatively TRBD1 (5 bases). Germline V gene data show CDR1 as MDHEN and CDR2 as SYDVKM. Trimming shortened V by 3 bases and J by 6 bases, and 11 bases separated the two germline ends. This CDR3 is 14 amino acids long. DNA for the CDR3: TGTGCCAGCAGTTTGGGCAGGGACTATGAAAAACTGTTTTTT. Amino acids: CASSLGRDYEKLFF.

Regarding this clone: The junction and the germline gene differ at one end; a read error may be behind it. In DNA form, the CDR3 reads TGTGCCAGCAGCTCAGCCCAGGTGTTAACAAAGTCGGGCCAACGTCCTGACTTC. The encoded protein is CASSSAQVLTKSGQRPDF. The V and J genes are TRBV16 and TRBJ2-6; D is ambiguous. Germline V gives CDR1 KGHSY, CDR2 FQNENV. This CDR3 has 18 residues.

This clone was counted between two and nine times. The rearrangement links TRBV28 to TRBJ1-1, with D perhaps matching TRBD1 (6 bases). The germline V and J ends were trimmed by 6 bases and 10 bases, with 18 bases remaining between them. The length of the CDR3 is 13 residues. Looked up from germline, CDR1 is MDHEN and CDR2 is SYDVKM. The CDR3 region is CASSLGQSMGAFF. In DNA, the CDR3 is TGTGCCAGCAGCCTAGGACAGTCCATGGGAGCTTTCTTT.

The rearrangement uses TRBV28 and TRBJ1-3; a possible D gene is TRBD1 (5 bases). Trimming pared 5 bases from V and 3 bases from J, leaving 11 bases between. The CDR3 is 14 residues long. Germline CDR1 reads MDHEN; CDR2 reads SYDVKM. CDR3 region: CASSPRGGGNTIYF. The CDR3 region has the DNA TGTGCCAGCAGTCCCCGGGGGGGTGGAAACACCATATATTTT.

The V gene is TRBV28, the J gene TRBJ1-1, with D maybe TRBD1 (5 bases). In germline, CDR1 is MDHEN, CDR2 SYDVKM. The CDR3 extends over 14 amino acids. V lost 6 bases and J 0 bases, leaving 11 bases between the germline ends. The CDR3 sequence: CASSLPGLNTEAFF. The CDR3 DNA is TGTGCCAGCAGCCTTCCAGGGTTGAACACTGAAGCTTTCTTT.

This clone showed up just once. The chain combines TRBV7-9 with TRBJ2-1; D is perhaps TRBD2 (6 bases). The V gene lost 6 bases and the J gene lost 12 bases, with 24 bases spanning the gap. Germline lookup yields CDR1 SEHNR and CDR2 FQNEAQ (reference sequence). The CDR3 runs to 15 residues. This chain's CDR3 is CASSPGGNLAMLQFF. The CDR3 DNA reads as TGTGCCAGCAGTCCTGGGGGGAACCTCGCAATGTTGCAGTTCTTC.